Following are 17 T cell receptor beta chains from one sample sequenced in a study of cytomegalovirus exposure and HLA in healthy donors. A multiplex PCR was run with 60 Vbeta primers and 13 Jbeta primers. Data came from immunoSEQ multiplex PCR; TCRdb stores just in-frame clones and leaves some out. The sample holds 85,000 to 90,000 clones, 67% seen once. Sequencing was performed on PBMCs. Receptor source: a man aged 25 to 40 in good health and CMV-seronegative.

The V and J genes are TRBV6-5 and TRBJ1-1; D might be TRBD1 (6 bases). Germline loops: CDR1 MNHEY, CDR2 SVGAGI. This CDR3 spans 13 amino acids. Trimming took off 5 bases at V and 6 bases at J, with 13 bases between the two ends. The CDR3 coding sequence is TGTGCCAGCAGTCCCACAGGGTTTGCTGAAGCTTTCTTT. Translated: CASSPTGFAEAFF.

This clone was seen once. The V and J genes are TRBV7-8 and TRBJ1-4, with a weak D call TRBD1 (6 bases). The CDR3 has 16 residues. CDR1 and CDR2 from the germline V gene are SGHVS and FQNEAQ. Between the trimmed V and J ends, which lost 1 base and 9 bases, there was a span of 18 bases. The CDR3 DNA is TGTGCCAGCAGCTTAGTATCGAGGGGGACGTTCAAAAAACTGTTTTTT. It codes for CASSLVSRGTFKKLFF. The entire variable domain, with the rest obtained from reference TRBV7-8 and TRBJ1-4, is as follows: GAGVSQSPRYKVAKRGQDVALRCDPISGHVSLFWYQQALGQGPEFLTYFQNEAQLDKSGLPSDRFFAERPEGSVSTLKIQRTQQEDSAVYLCASSLVSRGTFKKLFFGSGTQLSVL.

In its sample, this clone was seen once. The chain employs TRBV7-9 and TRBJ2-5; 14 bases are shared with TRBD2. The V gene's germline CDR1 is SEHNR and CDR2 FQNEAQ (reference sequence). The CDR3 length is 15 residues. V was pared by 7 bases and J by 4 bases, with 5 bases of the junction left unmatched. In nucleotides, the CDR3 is TGTGCCAGCACCCCGGGGACTAGCGGGGGAGAGACCCAGTACTTC. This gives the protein CASTPGTSGGETQYF.

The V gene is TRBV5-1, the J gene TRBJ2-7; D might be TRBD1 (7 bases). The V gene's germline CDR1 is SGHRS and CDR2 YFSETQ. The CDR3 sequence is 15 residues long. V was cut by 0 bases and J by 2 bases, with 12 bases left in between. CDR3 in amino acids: CASSLGGTETYEQYF. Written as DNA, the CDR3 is TGCGCCAGCAGCTTGGGCGGGACAGAGACCTACGAGCAGTACTTC. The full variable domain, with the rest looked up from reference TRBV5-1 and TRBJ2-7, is KAGVTQTPRYLIKTRGQQVTLSCSPISGHRSVSWYQQTPGQGLQFLFEYFSETQRNKGNFPGRFSGRQFSNSRSEMNVSTLELGDSALYLCASSLGGTETYEQYFGPGTRLTVT.

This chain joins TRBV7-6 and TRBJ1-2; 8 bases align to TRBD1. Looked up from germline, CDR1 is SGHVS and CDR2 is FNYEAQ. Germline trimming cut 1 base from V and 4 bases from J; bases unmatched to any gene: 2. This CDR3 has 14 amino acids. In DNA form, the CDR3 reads TGTGCCAGCAGCTTAGGGCAGGGGGCCTATGGCTACACCTTC. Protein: CASSLGQGAYGYTF.

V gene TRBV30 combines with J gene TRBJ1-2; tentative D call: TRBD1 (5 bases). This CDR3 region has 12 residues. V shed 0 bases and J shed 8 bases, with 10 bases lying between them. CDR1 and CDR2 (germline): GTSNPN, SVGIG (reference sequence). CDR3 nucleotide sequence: TGTGCCTGGAGTGTACAGGTTCACGGCTACACCTTC. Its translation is CAWSVQVHGYTF.

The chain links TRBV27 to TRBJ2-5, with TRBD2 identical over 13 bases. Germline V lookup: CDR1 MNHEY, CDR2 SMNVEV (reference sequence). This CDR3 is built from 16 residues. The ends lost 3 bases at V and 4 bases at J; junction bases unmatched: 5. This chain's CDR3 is CASSFLLAGGAETQYF. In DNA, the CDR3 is TGTGCCAGCAGTTTTCTACTAGCGGGAGGGGCAGAGACCCAGTACTTC.

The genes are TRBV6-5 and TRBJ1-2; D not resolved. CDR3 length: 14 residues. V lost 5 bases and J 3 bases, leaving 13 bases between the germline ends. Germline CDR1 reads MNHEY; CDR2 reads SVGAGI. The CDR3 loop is CASSLGLGDYGYTF. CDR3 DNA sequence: TGTGCCAGCAGTCTCGGCCTGGGAGACTATGGCTACACCTTC.

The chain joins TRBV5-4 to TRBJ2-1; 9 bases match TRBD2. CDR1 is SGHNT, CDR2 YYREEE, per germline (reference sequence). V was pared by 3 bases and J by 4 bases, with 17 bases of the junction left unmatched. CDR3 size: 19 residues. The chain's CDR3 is CASSSDALTSSGDYNEQFF. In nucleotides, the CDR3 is TGTGCCAGCAGCTCGGATGCACTGACTTCTAGCGGGGATTACAATGAGCAGTTCTTC.

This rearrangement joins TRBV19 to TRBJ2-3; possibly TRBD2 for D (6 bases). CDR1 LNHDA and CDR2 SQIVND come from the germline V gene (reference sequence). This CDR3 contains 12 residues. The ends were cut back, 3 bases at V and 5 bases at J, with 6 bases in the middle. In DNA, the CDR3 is TGTGCCAGTAGTATCGGGGGAGATACGCAGTATTTT. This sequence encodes CASSIGGDTQYF.

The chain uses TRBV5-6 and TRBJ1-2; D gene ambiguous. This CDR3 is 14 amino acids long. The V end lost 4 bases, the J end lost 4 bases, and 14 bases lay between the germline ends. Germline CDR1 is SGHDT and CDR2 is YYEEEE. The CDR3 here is CASSPDEGGYGYTF. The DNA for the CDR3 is TGTGCCAGCAGCCCCGACGAGGGAGGCTATGGCTACACCTTC.

CDR3 sequence: CATYRDSNTGELFF. The CDR3 DNA reads as TGTGCCACCTATCGGGACAGTAACACCGGGGAGCTGTTTTTT. The gene calls are TRBV27 and TRBJ2-2, with 7 bases identical to TRBD1. The CDR3 length is 14 residues. The germline gives CDR1 MNHEY, CDR2 SMNVEV (reference sequence). With 10 bases clipped from V and 2 bases from J, the junction kept 7 bases outside the gene matches.

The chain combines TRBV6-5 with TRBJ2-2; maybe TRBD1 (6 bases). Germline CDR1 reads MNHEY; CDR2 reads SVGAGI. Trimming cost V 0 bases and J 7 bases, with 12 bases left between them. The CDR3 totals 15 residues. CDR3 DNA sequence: TGTGCCAGCAGTTACTCGACTGGGGGCGTCGGGGAGCTGTTTTTT. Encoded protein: CASSYSTGGVGELFF.

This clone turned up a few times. CDR3 amino acids: CASSAGWGYTF. The CDR3 DNA sequence: TGTGCCAGTAGCGCAGGCTGGGGCTACACCTTC. The chain recombines TRBV19 with TRBJ1-2; D is undetermined. The CDR3 length is 11 residues. V was shortened by 6 bases and J by 8 bases, with 10 bases between the two germline ends. Germline CDR1 is LNHDA and CDR2 is SQIVND (reference sequence).

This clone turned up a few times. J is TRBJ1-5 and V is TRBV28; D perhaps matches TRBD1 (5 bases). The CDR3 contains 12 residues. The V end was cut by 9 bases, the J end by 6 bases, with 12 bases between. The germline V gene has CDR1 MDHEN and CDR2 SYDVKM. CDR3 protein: CARTRGTQPQHF. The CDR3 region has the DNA TGTGCCAGAACCCGGGGGACTCAGCCCCAGCATTTT.

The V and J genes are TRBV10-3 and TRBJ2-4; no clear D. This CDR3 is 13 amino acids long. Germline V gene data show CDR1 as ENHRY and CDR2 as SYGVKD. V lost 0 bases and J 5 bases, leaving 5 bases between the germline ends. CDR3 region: CAISESTENIQYF. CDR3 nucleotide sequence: TGTGCCATCAGTGAGTCTACGGAAAACATTCAGTACTTC.

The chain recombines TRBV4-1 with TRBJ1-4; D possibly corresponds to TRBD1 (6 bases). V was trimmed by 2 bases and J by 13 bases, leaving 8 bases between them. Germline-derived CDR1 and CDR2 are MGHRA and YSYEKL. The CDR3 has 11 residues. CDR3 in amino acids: CASSQRGGLFF. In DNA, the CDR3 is TGCGCCAGCAGCCAAAGAGGGGGACTGTTTTTT.